The rows below give T cell receptor beta chains drawn from one sample of a study of blood T cells in healthy people across ages. One entry per CDR3 protein results from TCRdb running MiXCR on the 5' RACE reads. The sample consists of about 1.5 million distinct CDR3 sequences, 42% of them appearing once. Sequencing was done on a sample of blood. The receptors come from a woman aged 18-29 years in good health. The CDR3 runs from the conserved cysteine through the conserved F or W. Each record gives: V gene, CDR3 length, J gene, CDR3 protein.

>TRBV20-1|15|TRBJ1-2
CSAPVLEGLGYGYTF
>TRBV20-1|14|TRBJ1-2
CSASRQEFNYGYTF
>TRBV11-2|14|TRBJ1-4
CASSQTGTDEKLFF
>TRBV2|15|TRBJ2-3
CASSPGDFGTDTQYF
>TRBV2|13|TRBJ1-4
CASSGRGPEKLFF
>TRBV30|16|NA
CAWSEGWRDQPYEQYF
>TRBV6-5|12|TRBJ2-5
CASSSDTGEQYF
>TRBV20-1|17|TRBJ2-7
CSAIILWTSLGGYEQYF
>TRBV20-1|16|TRBJ2-1
CSARDLAGDRYNEQFF
>TRBV6-4|15|TRBJ2-3
CASSIAGGRGDTQYF
>TRBV5-1|14|TRBJ2-2
CASGGAVNTGELFF
>TRBV7-2|16|TRBJ1-5
CASSPQTGNSNQPQHF
>TRBV9|16|TRBJ2-1
CASSVASGQAYNEQFF
>TRBV5-4|14|TRBJ1-1
CASSFRGGPREAFF
>TRBV18|15|TRBJ2-1
CASSTRGSRYNEQFF
>TRBV6-2/TRBV6-3|15|TRBJ2-3
CASSFLGLAGAAQYF
>TRBV7-2|14|TRBJ2-5
CASSLGGPEETQYF
>TRBV5-1|17|TRBJ2-1
CASSGDLRAGGYNEQFF
>TRBV28|16|TRBJ1-2
CASSFRRNPSGYGYTF
>TRBV11-2|15|TRBJ2-3
CASSLEFLSTDTQYF
>TRBV20-1|15|TRBJ2-3
CSARGPWGREDTQYF
>TRBV4-3|16|TRBJ2-5
CASGQEWPTHQETQYF
>TRBV20-1|16|TRBJ2-1
CSARDPGQGFRNEQFF